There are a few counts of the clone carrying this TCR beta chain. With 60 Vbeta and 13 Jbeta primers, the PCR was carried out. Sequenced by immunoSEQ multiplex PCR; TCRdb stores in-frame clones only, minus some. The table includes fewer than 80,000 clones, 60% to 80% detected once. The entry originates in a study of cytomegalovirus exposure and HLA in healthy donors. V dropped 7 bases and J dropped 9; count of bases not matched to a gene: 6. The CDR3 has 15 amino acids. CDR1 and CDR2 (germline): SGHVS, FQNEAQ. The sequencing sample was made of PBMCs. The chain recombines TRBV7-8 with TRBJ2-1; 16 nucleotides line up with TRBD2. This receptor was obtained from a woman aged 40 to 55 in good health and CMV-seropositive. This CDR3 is CASIGTSGGAGEQFF. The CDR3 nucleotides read TGTGCCAGCATAGGGACTAGCGGGGGGGCGGGTGAGCAGTTCTTC.